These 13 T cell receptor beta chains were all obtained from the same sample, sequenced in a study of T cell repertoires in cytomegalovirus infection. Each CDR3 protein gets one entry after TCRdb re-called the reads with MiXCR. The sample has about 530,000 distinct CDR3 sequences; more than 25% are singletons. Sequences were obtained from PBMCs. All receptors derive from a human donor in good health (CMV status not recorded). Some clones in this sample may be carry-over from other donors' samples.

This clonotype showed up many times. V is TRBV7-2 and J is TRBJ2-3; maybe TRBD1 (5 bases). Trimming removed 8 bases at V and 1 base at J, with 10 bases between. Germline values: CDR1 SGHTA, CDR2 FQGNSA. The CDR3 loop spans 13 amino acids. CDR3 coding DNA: TGTGCCAGCGGGGTAGGGGGCACAGATACGCAGTATTTT. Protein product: CASGVGGTDTQYF.

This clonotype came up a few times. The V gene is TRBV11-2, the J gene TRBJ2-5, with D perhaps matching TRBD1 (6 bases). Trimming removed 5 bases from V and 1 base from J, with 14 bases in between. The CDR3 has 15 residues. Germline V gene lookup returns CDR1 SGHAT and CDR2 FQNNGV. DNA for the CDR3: TGTGCCAGCAGCCCAAGAGGGGGTAGCCAAGAGACCCAGTACTTC. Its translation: CASSPRGGSQETQYF.

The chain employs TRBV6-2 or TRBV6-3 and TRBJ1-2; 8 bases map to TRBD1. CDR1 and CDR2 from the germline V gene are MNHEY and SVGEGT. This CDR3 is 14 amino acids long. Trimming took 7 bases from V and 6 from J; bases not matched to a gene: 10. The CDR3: CASTKRDRWDGYTF. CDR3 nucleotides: TGTGCCAGCACCAAAAGGGACAGGTGGGATGGCTACACCTTC.

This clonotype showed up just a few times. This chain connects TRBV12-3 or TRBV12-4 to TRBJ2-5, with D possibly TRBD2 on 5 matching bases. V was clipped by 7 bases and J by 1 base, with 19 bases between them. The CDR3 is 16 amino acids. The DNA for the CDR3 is TGTGCCAGCACCCCGGGGAGCGGCCTCCTCCAAGAGACCCAGTACTTC. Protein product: CASTPGSGLLQETQYF.

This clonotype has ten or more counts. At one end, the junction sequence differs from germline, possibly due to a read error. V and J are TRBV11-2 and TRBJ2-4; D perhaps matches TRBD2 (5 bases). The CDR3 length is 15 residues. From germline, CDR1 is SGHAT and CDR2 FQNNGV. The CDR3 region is CASSLIWGAENIQYF. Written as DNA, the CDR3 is TGTGCCAGCAGCTTAATATGGGGAGCCGAAAACATTCAGTACTTC.

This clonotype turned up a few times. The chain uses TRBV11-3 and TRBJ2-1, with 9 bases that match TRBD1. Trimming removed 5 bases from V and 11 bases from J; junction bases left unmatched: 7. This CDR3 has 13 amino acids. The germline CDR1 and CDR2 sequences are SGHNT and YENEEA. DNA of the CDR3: TGTGCCAGCAGCGCCCGGACAGGGGACAAGCAGTTCTTC. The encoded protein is CASSARTGDKQFF.

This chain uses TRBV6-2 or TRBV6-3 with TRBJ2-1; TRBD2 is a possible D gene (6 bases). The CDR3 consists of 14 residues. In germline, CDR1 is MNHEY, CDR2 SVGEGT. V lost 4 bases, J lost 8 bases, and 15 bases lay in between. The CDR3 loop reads CASSSLLTRDEQFF. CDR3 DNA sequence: TGTGCCAGCAGTTCTTTATTGACTAGGGATGAGCAGTTCTTC.

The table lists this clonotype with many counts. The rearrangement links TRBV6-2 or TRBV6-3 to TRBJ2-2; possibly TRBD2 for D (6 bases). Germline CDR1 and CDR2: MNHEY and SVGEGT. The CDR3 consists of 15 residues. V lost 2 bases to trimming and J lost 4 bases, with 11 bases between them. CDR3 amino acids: CASSYRRGGTGELFF. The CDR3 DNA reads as TGTGCCAGCAGTTACCGGAGGGGCGGCACCGGGGAGCTGTTTTTT.

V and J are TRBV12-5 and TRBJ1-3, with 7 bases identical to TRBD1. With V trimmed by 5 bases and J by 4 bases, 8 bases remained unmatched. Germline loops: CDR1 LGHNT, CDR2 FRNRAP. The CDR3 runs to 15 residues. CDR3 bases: TGTGCTAGTGGTCTCCCGGGACAGCGAGGAAACACCATATATTTT. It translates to CASGLPGQRGNTIYF.

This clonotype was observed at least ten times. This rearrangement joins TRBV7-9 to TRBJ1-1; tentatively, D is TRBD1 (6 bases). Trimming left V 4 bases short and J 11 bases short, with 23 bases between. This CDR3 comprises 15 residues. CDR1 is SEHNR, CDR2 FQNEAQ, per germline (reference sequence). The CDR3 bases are TGTGCCAGCAGCTCCGGAGCGGTGGGGGCGCCCATGGCTTTCTTT. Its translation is CASSSGAVGAPMAFF.

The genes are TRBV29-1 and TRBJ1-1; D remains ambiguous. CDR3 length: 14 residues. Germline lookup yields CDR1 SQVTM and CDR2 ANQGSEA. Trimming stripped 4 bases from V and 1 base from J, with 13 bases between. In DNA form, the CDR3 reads TGCAGCGTTGTGGTCAGGCTGAAGAACACTGAAGCTTTCTTT. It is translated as CSVVVRLKNTEAFF.

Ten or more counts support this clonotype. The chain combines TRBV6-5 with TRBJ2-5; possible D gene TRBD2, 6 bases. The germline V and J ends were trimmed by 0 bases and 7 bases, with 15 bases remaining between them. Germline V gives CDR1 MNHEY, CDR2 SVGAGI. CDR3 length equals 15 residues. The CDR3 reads CASSYSLRDVWTQYF. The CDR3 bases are TGTGCCAGCAGTTACTCACTGCGGGATGTATGGACCCAGTACTTC.

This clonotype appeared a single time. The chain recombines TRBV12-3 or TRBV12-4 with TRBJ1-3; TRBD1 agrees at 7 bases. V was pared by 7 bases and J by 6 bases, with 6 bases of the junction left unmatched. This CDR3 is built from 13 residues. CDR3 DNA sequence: TGTGCCAGCATCGCGGGACAGAAAAACACCATATATTTT. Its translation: CASIAGQKNTIYF.